The following is a T cell receptor beta chain sequence with its context. The repertoire was sequenced with immunoSEQ multiplex PCR; TCRdb's copy has only in-frame clones and lacks some. Here the sample spans under 80,000 clones, around 73% being singletons. The CDR3 extends over 13 amino acids. Between the trimmed V and J ends, which lost 3 bases and 6 bases, there was a span of 9 bases. The data derive from a study of blood T cell repertoires in COVID-19. This TCR derives from an elderly man with active or convalescent COVID-19. The source material was peripheral blood. The rearrangement links TRBV12-3 or TRBV12-4 to TRBJ1-5, with a tentative D call TRBD1 (5 bases). CDR3 loop: CASSLGGSQPQHF. CDR3 DNA sequence: TGTGCCAGCAGTTTGGGGGGGAGTCAGCCCCAGCATTTT.